The clone carrying this T cell receptor beta chain has only a few counts. TCRdb reprocessed the 5' RACE reads with MiXCR, giving one entry per CDR3 protein. The data contain fewer than 550,000 distinct CDR3 sequences, roughly 15% of them seen just once; the ten biggest clones take up less than 0.5%. This sample was taken from a study of identical twins. V shed 2 bases, J shed 6 bases, and the junction held 9 bases outside the gene matches. The CDR3 spans 15 residues. The germline CDR1 and CDR2 sequences are DFQATT and SNEGSKA (reference sequence). This sample also belongs to another study, concerning yellow fever vaccine responses in identical twins.

Input material: CD4+ T cells sorted from blood. J is TRBJ2-1 and V is TRBV20-1, with 8 bases fitting TRBD2. The source is a woman younger than 35 in good health. The DNA of the CDR3 is TGCAGTGCTAGAATACCGGGACTAGAAGGCAATGAGCAGTTCTTC. Residues: CSARIPGLEGNEQFF.